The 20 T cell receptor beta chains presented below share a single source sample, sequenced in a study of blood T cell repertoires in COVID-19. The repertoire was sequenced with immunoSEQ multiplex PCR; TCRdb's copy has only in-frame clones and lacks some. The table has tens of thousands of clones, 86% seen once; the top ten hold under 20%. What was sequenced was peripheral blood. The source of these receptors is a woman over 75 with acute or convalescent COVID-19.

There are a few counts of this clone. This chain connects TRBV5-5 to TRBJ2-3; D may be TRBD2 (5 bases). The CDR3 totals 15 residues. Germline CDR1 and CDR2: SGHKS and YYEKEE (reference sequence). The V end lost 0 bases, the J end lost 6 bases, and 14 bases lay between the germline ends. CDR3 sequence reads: CASSLDGKVGDTQYF. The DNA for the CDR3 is TGTGCCAGCAGCTTGGACGGGAAAGTTGGGGATACGCAGTATTTT.

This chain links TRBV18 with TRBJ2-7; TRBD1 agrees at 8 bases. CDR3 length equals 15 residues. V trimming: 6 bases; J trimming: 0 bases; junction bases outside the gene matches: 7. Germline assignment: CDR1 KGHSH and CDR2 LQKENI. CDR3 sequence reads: CASSPTTGVSYEQYF. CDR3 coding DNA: TGTGCCAGCTCCCCAACGACAGGGGTCTCCTACGAGCAGTACTTC.

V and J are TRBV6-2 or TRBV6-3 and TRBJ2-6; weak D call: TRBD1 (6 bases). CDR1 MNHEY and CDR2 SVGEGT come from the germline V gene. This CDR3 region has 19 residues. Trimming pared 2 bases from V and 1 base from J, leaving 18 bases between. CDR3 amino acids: CASSYGRNRVGSGANVLTF. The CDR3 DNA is TGTGCCAGCAGTTACGGGCGGAACAGGGTCGGTTCTGGGGCCAACGTCCTGACTTTC.

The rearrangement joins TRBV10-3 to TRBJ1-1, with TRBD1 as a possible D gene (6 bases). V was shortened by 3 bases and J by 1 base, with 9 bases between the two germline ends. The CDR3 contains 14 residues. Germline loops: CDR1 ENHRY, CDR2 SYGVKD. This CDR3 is CAISDGGANTEAFF. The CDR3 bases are TGTGCCATCAGTGATGGGGGCGCGAACACTGAAGCTTTCTTT.

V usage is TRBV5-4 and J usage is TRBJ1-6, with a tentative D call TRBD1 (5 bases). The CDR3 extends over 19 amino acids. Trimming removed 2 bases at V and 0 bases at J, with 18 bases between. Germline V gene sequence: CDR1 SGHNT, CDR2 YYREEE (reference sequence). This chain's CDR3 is CASSFGEGRLSSYNSPLHF. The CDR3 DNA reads TGTGCCAGCAGCTTTGGGGAGGGACGCCTGAGCTCCTATAATTCACCCCTCCACTTT.

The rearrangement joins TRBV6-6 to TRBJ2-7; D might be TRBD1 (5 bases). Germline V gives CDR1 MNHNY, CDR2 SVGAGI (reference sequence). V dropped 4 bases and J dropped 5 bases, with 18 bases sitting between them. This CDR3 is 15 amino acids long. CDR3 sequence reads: CASSSPGQGRDEQYF. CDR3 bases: TGTGCCAGCAGTTCCCCGGGCCAGGGAAGGGACGAGCAGTACTTC.

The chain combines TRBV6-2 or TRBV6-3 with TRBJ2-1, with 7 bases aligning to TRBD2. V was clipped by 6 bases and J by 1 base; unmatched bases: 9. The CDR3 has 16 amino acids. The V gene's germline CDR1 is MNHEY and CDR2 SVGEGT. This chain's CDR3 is CASSRTERGSYNEQFF. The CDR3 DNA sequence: TGTGCCAGCAGCCGCACAGAGCGGGGATCCTACAATGAGCAGTTCTTC.

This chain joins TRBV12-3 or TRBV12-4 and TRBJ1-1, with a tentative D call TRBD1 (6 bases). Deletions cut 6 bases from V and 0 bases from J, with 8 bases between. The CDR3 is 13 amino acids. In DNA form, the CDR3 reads TGTGCCAGCAGAGGACAGATGAACACTGAAGCTTTCTTT. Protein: CASRGQMNTEAFF.

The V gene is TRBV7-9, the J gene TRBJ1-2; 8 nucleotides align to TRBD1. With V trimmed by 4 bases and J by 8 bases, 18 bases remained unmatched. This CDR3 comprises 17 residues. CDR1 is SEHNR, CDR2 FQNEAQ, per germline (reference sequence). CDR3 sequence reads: CASSSEYPGGAEGGYTF. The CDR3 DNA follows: TGTGCCAGCAGCTCAGAGTACCCAGGGGGCGCTGAAGGGGGCTACACCTTC.

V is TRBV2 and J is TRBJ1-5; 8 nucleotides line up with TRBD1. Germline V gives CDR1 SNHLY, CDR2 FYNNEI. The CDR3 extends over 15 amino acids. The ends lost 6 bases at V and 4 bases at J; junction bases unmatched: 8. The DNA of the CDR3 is TGTGCCAGCAGGGACAGGGACTTAAATAATCAGCCCCAGCATTTT. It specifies CASRDRDLNNQPQHF.

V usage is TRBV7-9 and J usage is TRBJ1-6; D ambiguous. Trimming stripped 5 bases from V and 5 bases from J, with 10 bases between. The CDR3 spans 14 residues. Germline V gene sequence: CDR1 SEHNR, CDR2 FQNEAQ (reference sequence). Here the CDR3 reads CASSLLQDNSPLHF. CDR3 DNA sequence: TGTGCCAGCAGCCTGCTGCAGGATAATTCACCCCTCCACTTT.

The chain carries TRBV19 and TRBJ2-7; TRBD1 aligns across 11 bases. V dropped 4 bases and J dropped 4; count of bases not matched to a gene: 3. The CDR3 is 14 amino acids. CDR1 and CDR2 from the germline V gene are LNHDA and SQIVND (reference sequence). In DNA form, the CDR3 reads TGTGCCAGTAGTAGGGGACAGGGGGTATACGAGCAGTACTTC. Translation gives CASSRGQGVYEQYF.

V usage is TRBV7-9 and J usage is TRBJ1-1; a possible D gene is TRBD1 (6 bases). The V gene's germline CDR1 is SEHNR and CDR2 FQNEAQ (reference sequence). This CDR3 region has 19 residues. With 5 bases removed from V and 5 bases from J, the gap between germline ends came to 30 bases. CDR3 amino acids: CASSNTGSLSRIIGTEAFF. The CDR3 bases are TGTGCCAGCAGCAACACAGGGAGCCTTTCCCGGATCATTGGAACTGAAGCTTTCTTT.

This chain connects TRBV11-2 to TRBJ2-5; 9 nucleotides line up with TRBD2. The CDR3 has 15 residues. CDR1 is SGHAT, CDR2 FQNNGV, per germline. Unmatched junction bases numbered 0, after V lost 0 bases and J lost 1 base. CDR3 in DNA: TGTGCCAGCAGCTTAGAAGCGGGGGGCCAAGAGACCCAGTACTTC. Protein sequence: CASSLEAGGQETQYF.

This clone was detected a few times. CDR3 nucleotide sequence: TGTGCCAGCAGCGGCCGGACAGGGGACACCGGGGAGCTGTTTTTT. Protein sequence: CASSGRTGDTGELFF. V usage is TRBV4-2 and J usage is TRBJ2-2; 9 bases fit TRBD1. J lost 3 bases, V lost 5 bases, and 4 bases had no gene match. The CDR3 extends over 15 amino acids. From germline, CDR1 is LGHNA and CDR2 YNFKEQ.

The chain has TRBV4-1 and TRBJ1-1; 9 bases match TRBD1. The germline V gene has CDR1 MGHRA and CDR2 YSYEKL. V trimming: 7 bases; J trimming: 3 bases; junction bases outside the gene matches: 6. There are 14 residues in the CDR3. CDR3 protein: CASMRQGGDTEAFF. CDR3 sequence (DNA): TGCGCCAGCATGCGACAGGGGGGGGACACTGAAGCTTTCTTT.

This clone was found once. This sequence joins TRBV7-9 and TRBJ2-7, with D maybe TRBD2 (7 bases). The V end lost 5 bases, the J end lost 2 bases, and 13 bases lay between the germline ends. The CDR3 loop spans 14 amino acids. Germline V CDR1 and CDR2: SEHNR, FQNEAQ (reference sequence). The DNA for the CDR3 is TGTGCCAGCAGCCCGGGGGGCATAGCCTACGAGCAGTACTTC. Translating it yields CASSPGGIAYEQYF.

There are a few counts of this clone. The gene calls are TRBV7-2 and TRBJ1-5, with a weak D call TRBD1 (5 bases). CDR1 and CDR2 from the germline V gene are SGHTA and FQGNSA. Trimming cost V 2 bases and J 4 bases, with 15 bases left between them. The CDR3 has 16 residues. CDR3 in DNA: TGTGCCAGCAGCTTATCTGACAGAATGAGGAATCAGCCCCAGCATTTT. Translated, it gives CASSLSDRMRNQPQHF.

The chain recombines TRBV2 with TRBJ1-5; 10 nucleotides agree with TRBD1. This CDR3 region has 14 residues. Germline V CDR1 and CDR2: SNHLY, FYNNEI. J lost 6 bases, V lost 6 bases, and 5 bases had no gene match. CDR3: CASRGQGLTQPQHF. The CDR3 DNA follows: TGTGCCAGCAGGGGACAGGGGTTAACTCAGCCCCAGCATTTT. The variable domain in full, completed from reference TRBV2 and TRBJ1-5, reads EPEVTQTPSHQVTQMGQEVILRCVPISNHLYFYWYRQILGQKVEFLVSFYNNEISEKSEIFDDQFSVERPDGSNFTLKIRSTKLEDSAMYFCASRGQGLTQPQHFGDGTRLSIL.

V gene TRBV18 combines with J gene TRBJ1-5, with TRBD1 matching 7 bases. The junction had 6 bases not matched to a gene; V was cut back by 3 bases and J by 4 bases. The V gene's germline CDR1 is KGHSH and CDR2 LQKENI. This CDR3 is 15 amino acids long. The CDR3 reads CASSPGDSPNQPQHF. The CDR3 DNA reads TGTGCCAGCTCACCGGGGGACAGCCCTAATCAGCCCCAGCATTTT.